This entry concerns a single T cell receptor beta chain. Its antigen is unknown. The CDR3 has 14 residues. V lost 2 bases and J 2 bases, leaving 7 bases between the germline ends. Germline V lookup: CDR1 MNHNY, CDR2 SVGAGI (reference sequence). The data were obtained in a study of OX40 agonist ivuxolimab in advanced cancers. Study-wide results and limits: No antigen was identified for the clonally expanded peripheral T cells.

The data were produced by immunoSEQ multiplex PCR, yet TCRdb's version contains in-frame clones alone and is incomplete. This table has around 26,000 clones, about 85% appearing once. This receptor was obtained from an adult with an advanced solid tumor such as melanoma, head and neck, liver or kidney cancer. V is TRBV6-6 and J is TRBJ1-3; D uncertain. The sample in question was CD4+ or CD8+ T cells sorted from blood, obtained in a trial of the OX40 agonist ivuxolimab. CDR3 region: CASSYRDPGNTIYF. As DNA, the CDR3 is TGTGCCAGCAGTTACAGGGATCCTGGAAACACCATATATTTT.